The clone carrying this T cell receptor beta chain was seen a few times. This sample was included in a study of T cells after yellow fever vaccination. Trimming left V 7 bases short and J 1 base short, with 26 bases between. Germline V lookup: CDR1 LNHDA, CDR2 SQIVND (reference sequence). The CDR3 consists of 19 residues. TCRdb ran MiXCR on the 5' RACE reads and lists one entry per CDR3 protein. The sample carries a few hundred thousand distinct CDR3 sequences, 3% to 4.5% recorded once. V and J are TRBV19 and TRBJ1-5, with D perhaps TRBD1 (6 bases). The clonotype comes from a man younger than 35 who received the YFV17D yellow fever vaccine. This specimen consisted of PBMCs, obtained on the day of the yellow fever booster vaccination. This chain's CDR3 is CASTQTGTYALRSNQPQHF. The CDR3 region has the DNA TGTGCCAGTACTCAGACGGGGACATACGCCCTCCGGAGCAATCAGCCCCAGCATTTT. The full variable domain, rest sourced from reference TRBV19 and TRBJ1-5, is DGGITQSPKYLFRKEGQNVTLSCEQNLNHDAMYWYRQDPGQGLRLIYYSQIVNDFQKGDIAEGYSVSREKKESFPLTVTSAQKNPTAFYLCASTQTGTYALRSNQPQHFGDGTRLSIL.